This is a list of T cell receptor beta chains from one sample in a study of shared clonotypes between healthy human individuals. Only in-frame clones appear in the TCRdb table, and some are missing; sequencing was by immunoSEQ multiplex PCR. Counted here are about 1 million clones, roughly 80% occurring once; the ten biggest clones make up 1.4% to 1.5%. Material: memory CD4+ T cells sorted from blood. These receptors all come from a man between 18 and 35 years old in good health. Both conserved end residues are part of each CDR3. Each record gives: clone size, J gene, V gene, D gene, CDR3 protein, CDR3 DNA. The D gene is left open where the match is weak. Part of the rows lack a size; the others show once, few, many or a class for expanded clones.

>.|TRBJ2-7|TRBV5-1|.
CASSLSASTYEQYF
TGCGCCAGCAGCTTGAGCGCCAGCACCTACGAGCAGTACTTC
>.|TRBJ2-3|TRBV4-3|.
CASSHGLTSSTDTQYF
TGCGCCAGCAGCCATGGACTTACTTCTAGCACAGATACGCAGTATTTT
>.|TRBJ2-7|TRBV5-1|.
CASSLDREGAYEQYF
TGCGCCAGCAGCTTGGACAGGGAGGGAGCCTACGAGCAGTACTTC
>.|TRBJ2-3|TRBV7-9|TRBD1
CASSSYQGATDTQYF
TGTGCCAGCAGTTCCTACCAGGGGGCAACAGATACGCAGTATTTT
>few|TRBJ1-2|TRBV28|.
CASSLMTGYGYTF
TGTGCCAGCAGTTTAATGACAGGTTATGGCTACACCTTC
>.|TRBJ2-7|TRBV28|TRBD1
CASSSGQGLYEQYF
TGTGCCAGCAGTTCGGGACAGGGCCTCTACGAGCAGTACTTC
>few|TRBJ2-1|TRBV4-1|.
CASSQFNEQFF
TGCGCCAGCAGCCAATTTAATGAGCAGTTCTTC
>few|TRBJ2-1|TRBV5-4|TRBD2
CASSETLAAGYNEQFF
TGTGCCAGCAGCGAGACACTAGCGGCCGGTTACAATGAGCAGTTCTTC
>.|TRBJ2-3|TRBV11-2|.
CASSLGGGQDTQYF
TGTGCCAGCAGCTTAGGGGGGGGGCAGGATACGCAGTATTTT
>.|TRBJ2-1|TRBV5-1|.
CASSSRSTGGAEQFF
TGCGCCAGCAGTTCCAGATCAACTGGTGGGGCTGAGCAGTTCTTC
>.|TRBJ2-7|TRBV6-6|.
CASSFPLGGVSPEQYF
TGTGCCAGCAGTTTTCCCTTGGGGGGAGTATCCCCCGAGCAGTACTTC
>.|TRBJ2-1|TRBV4-1|TRBD2
CASSHPGLALSSYNEQFF
TGCGCCAGCAGCCACCCGGGACTAGCGTTGAGCTCCTACAATGAGCAGTTCTTC
>.|TRBJ1-5|TRBV30|.
CAWSSGFGQPQHF
TGTGCCTGGAGTTCTGGGTTCGGTCAGCCCCAGCATTTT
>.|TRBJ1-2|TRBV18|.
CASSPPGGVSGYTF
TGTGCCAGCTCACCCCCAGGCGGGGTGAGTGGCTACACCTTC
>.|TRBJ2-7|TRBV10-3|TRBD1
CAISGMVDRGEQYF
TGTGCCATCAGTGGGATGGTGGACAGGGGCGAGCAGTACTTC
>.|TRBJ1-1|TRBV30|.
CAWRGFGSTEAFF
TGTGCCTGGAGAGGTTTTGGGAGCACTGAAGCTTTCTTT
>.|TRBJ2-7|TRBV18|.
CASSPPSSYEQYF
TGTGCCAGCTCACCACCCTCCTCCTACGAGCAGTACTTC
>.|TRBJ2-5|TRBV10-1|.
CASSDGRETQYF
TGCGCCAGCAGTGATGGACGGGAGACCCAGTACTTC
>.|TRBJ1-3|TRBV4-3|.
CASSQEAQLFGNTIYF
TGCGCCAGCAGCCAAGAAGCACAGCTCTTTGGAAACACCATATATTTT
>.|TRBJ1-5|TRBV10-3|.
CAINGGPNQPQHF
TGTGCCATCAATGGGGGACCCAATCAGCCCCAGCATTTT
>.|TRBJ2-5|TRBV7-2|.
CASSLGSATQETQYF
TGTGCCAGCAGCTTAGGCTCAGCCACCCAAGAGACCCAGTACTTC
>.|TRBJ2-1|TRBV5-1|.
CASSLARRGGGPDEQFF
TGCGCCAGCAGCTTGGCCCGGCGAGGGGGAGGGCCGGATGAGCAGTTCTTC
>.|TRBJ2-3|TRBV7-9|.
CASSLALSTDTQYF
TGTGCCAGCAGCTTGGCGCTTAGCACAGATACGCAGTATTTT
>few|TRBJ2-5|TRBV25-1|TRBD2
CASSRGVSGRSETQYF
TGTGCCAGCAGTCGGGGGGTTAGCGGGAGGTCGGAGACCCAGTACTTC
>.|TRBJ2-1|TRBV10-3|TRBD2
CAIRDEMREGPNEQFF
TGTGCCATCAGGGATGAGATGCGGGAGGGGCCCAATGAGCAGTTCTTC
>.|TRBJ1-2|TRBV15|.
CATSRGELRWVGGYTF
TGTGCCACCAGCAGAGGCGAGCTGCGGTGGGTGGGTGGCTACACCTTC
>once|TRBJ2-7|TRBV5-4|.
CASSLPRGGTYEQYF
TGTGCCAGCAGCTTACCTCGGGGCGGGACCTACGAGCAGTACTTC
>.|TRBJ2-2|TRBV30|TRBD2
CAWTRGGPGTGELFF
TGTGCCTGGACCCGCGGGGGTCCGGGAACCGGGGAGCTGTTTTTT
>.|TRBJ2-1|TRBV10-3|TRBD1
CAISESSRGINERFF
TGTGCCATCAGTGAGTCGAGCAGGGGGATCAATGAGCGGTTCTTC
>.|TRBJ1-2|TRBV2|.
CASRGYTF
TGTGCCAGCCGCGGCTACACCTTC
>once|TRBJ2-2|TRBV6-6|.
CASRGANTGELFF
TGTGCCAGCAGAGGTGCGAACACCGGGGAGCTGTTTTTT
>once|TRBJ2-7|TRBV4-2|TRBD2
CASSWRVAGIYEQYF
TGTGCCAGCAGCTGGCGGGTAGCGGGTATATACGAGCAGTACTTC
>.|TRBJ2-1|TRBV11-3|TRBD2
CASSLVSGREQFF
TGTGCCAGCAGCTTAGTTAGCGGGAGGGAGCAGTTCTTC
>.|TRBJ2-7|TRBV4-1|.
CASSLDAGQTYEQYF
TGCGCCAGCAGCCTTGATGCCGGACAGACCTACGAGCAGTACTTC
>.|TRBJ2-3|TRBV7-2|.
CASSLDWTDTQYF
TGTGCCAGCAGCTTGGATTGGACAGATACGCAGTATTTT
>.|TRBJ1-2|TRBV14|.
CASSQGQGGYGYTF
TGTGCCAGCAGCCAAGGGCAGGGCGGATATGGCTACACCTTC
>.|TRBJ2-7|TRBV18|.
CASSQAVNSYEQYF
TGTGCCAGCTCACAAGCGGTCAATTCCTACGAGCAGTACTTC
>few|TRBJ2-5|TRBV5-4|TRBD1
CASSLGQGAGETQYF
TGTGCCAGCAGCTTAGGACAGGGGGCAGGTGAGACCCAGTACTTC
>.|TRBJ1-4|TRBV30|.
CAWSSTGQNEKLFF
TGTGCCTGGAGTAGTACAGGCCAAAATGAAAAACTGTTTTTT
>.|TRBJ2-2|TRBV10-3|TRBD1
CAISEDRDNGELFF
TGTGCCATCAGTGAGGACAGGGATAACGGGGAGCTGTTTTTT
>.|TRBJ2-3|TRBV6-6|.
CASRLNRARPDTQYF
TGTGCCAGCAGACTAAACAGGGCCAGACCCGATACGCAGTATTTT
>few|TRBJ1-4|TRBV19|.
CASRHFGEKLFF
TGTGCCAGCAGACATTTCGGGGAAAAACTGTTTTTT
>.|TRBJ2-7|TRBV5-4|.
CASSLPNGWDEQYF
TGTGCCAGCAGCTTACCAAACGGCTGGGACGAGCAGTACTTC
>.|TRBJ1-2|TRBV29-1|.
CSVAPLVSYGYTF
TGCAGCGTTGCCCCGCTGGTGAGCTATGGCTACACCTTC
>.|TRBJ1-5|TRBV18|TRBD1
CASRQGGGNQPQHF
TGTGCCAGCCGACAGGGGGGAGGCAATCAGCCCCAGCATTTT
>.|TRBJ1-2|TRBV18|.
CASSPLRDHHGYTF
TGTGCCAGCTCACCACTCAGGGACCATCATGGCTACACCTTC
>once|TRBJ2-1|TRBV29-1|TRBD2
CSVGRTSGMNEQFF
TGCAGCGTTGGTCGTACTAGCGGGATGAATGAGCAGTTCTTC
>.|TRBJ2-3|TRBV6-1|.
CASGLGRSGTDTQYF
TGTGCCAGCGGCCTAGGGAGATCCGGCACAGATACGCAGTATTTT
>.|TRBJ2-2|TRBV7-9|.
CASGYQGTGELFF
TGTGCCAGCGGCTATCAGGGGACCGGGGAGCTGTTTTTT
>.|TRBJ2-1|TRBV27|.
CASSSTGSSWNEQFF
TGTGCCAGCAGTTCAACAGGAAGTAGTTGGAATGAGCAGTTCTTC
>.|TRBJ1-6|TRBV7-2|.
CASSDRTAPNSPLHF
TGTGCCAGCAGCGACCGGACGGCCCCTAATTCACCCCTCCACTTT
>few|TRBJ1-2|TRBV29-1|.
CSVAPTEGYTF
TGCAGCGTGGCCCCCACGGAGGGCTACACCTTC
>.|TRBJ1-3|TRBV11-3|.
CASSAGDSGNTIYF
TGTGCCAGCAGCGCGGGGGACTCTGGAAACACCATATATTTT
>few|TRBJ2-1|TRBV19|TRBD2
CASSPRRAGGPYNEQFF
TGTGCCAGTAGTCCTCGGAGAGCGGGAGGACCCTACAATGAGCAGTTCTTC
>few|TRBJ1-1|TRBV11-2|.
CASSLGGYEAFF
TGTGCCAGCAGCTTAGGGGGGTATGAAGCTTTCTTT
>.|TRBJ1-1|TRBV5-1|.
CASKRYGQNTEAFF
TGCGCCAGCAAGAGGTATGGGCAGAACACTGAAGCTTTCTTT
>.|TRBJ2-5|TRBV5-1|TRBD1
CASSLTGDGRETQYF
TGCGCCAGCAGCTTGACAGGGGACGGTAGGGAGACCCAGTACTTC
>.|TRBJ2-2|TRBV19|.
CASSSQNTGELFF
TGTGCCAGTAGTTCCCAGAACACCGGGGAGCTGTTTTTT
>.|TRBJ2-5|TRBV7-2|TRBD1
CASSLVGKWDRRETQYF
TGTGCCAGCAGCTTAGTGGGGAAATGGGACAGAAGAGAGACCCAGTACTTC